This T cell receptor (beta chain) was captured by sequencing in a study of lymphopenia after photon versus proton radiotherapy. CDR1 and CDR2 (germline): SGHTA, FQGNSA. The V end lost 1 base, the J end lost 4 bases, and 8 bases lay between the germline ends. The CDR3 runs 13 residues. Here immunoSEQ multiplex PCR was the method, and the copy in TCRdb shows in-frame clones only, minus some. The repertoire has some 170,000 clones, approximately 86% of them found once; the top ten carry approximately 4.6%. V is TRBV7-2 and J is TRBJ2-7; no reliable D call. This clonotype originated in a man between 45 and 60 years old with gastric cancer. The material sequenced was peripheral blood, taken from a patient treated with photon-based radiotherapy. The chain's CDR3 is CASSLGAEYEQYF. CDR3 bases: TGTGCCAGCAGCTTAGGGGCTGAATACGAGCAGTACTTC.